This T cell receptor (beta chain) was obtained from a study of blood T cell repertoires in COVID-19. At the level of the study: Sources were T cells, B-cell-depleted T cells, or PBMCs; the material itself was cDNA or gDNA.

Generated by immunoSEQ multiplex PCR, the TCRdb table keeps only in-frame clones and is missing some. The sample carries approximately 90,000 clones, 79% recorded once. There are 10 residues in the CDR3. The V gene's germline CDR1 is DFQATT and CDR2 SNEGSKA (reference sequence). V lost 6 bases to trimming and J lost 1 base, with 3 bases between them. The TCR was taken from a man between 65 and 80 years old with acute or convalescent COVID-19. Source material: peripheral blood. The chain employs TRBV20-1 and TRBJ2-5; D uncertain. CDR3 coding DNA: TGCAGTGCCAGCCAAGAGACCCAGTACTTC. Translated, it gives CSASQETQYF.